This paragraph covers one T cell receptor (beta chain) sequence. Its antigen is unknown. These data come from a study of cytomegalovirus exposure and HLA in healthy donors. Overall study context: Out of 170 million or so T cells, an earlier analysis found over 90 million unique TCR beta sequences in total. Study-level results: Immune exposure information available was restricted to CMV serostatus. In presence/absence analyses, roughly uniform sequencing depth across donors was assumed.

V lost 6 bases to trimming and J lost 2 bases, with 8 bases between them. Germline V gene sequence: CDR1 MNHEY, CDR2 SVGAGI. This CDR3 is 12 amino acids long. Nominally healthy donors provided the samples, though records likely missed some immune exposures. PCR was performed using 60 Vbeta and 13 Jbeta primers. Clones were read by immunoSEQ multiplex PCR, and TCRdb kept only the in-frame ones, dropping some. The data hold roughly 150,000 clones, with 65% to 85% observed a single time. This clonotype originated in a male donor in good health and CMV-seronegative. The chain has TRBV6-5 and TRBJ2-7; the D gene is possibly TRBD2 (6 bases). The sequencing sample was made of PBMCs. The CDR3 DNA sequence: TGTGCCAGCAGGCGGGGACCCTACGAGCAGTACTTC. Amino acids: CASRRGPYEQYF.